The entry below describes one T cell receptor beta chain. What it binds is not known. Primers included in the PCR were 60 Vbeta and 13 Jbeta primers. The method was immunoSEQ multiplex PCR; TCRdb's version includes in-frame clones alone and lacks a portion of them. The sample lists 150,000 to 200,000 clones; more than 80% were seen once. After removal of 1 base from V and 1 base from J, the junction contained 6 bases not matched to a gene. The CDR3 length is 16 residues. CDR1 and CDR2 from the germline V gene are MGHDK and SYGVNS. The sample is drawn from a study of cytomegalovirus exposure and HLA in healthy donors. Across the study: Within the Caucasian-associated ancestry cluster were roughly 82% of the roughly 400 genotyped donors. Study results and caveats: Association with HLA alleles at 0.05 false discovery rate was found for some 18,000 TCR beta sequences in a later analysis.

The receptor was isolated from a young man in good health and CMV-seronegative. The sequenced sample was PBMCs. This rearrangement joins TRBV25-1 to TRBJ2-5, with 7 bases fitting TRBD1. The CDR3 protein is CASSESEGQLQETQYF. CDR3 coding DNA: TGTGCCAGCAGTGAATCAGAGGGACAGCTCCAAGAGACCCAGTACTTC.